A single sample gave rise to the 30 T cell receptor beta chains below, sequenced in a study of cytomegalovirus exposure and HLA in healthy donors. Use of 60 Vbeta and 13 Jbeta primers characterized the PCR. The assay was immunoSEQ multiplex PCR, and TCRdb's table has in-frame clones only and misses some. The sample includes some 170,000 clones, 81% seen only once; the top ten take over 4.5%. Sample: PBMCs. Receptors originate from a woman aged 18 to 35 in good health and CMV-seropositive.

In DNA, the CDR3 is TGTGCCAGCACGCAGGGGCTAATAAGGGGCTACACCTTC. Encoded protein: CASTQGLIRGYTF. The rearrangement joins TRBV6-5 to TRBJ1-2; tentative D call: TRBD1 (6 bases). CDR1 and CDR2 (germline): MNHEY, SVGAGI. V lost 7 bases to trimming and J lost 8 bases, with 17 bases between them. This CDR3 is 13 amino acids long.

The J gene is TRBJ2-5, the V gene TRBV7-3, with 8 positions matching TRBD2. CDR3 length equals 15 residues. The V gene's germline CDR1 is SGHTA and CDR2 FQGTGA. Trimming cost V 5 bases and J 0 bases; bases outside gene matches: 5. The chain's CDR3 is CASSRMGLDQETQYF. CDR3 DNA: TGTGCCAGCAGCCGTATGGGACTAGACCAAGAGACCCAGTACTTC. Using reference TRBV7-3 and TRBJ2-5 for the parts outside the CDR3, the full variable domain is GAGVSQTPSNKVTEKGKYVELRCDPISGHTALYWYRQSLGQGPEFLIYFQGTGAADDSGLPNDRFFAVRPEGSVSTLKIQRTERGDSAVYLCASSRMGLDQETQYFGPGTRLLVL.

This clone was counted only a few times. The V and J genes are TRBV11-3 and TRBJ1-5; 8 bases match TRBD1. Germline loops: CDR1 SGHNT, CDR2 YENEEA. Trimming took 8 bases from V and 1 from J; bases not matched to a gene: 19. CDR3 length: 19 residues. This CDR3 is CASLIGVGSRTGSNQPQHF. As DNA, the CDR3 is TGTGCCAGCCTCATTGGAGTAGGAAGCCGGACAGGGAGCAATCAGCCCCAGCATTTT.

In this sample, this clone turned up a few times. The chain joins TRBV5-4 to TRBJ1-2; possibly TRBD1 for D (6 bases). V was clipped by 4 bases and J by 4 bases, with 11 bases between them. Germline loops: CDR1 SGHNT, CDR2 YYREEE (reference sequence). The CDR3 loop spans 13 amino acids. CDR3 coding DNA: TGTGCCAGCAGCCGGACAGCCGCCTATGGCTACACCTTC. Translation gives CASSRTAAYGYTF.

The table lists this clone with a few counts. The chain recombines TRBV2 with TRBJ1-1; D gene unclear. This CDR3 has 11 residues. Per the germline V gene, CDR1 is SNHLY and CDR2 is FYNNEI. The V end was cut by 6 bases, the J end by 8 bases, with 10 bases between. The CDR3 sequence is CASRVRSEAFF. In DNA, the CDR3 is TGTGCCAGCAGAGTGAGGTCAGAAGCTTTCTTT.

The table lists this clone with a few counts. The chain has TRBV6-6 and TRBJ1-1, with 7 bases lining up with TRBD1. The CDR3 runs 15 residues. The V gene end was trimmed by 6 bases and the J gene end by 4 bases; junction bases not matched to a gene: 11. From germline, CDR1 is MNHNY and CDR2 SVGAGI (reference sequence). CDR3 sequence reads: CASRGQAEVGTEAFF. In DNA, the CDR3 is TGTGCCAGCAGAGGACAGGCAGAGGTTGGCACTGAAGCTTTCTTT.

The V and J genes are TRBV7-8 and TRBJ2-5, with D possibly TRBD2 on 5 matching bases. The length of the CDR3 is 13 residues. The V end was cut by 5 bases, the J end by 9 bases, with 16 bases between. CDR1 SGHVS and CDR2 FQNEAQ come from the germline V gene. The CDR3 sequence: CASSPGVYGAQYF. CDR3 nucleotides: TGTGCCAGCAGCCCCGGGGTATATGGGGCCCAGTACTTC.

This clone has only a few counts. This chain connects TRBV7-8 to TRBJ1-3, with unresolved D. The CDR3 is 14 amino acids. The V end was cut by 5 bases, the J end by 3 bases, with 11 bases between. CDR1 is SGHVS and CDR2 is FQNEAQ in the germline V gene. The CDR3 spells CASSTTTDGNTIYF. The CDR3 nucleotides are TGTGCCAGCAGCACTACCACCGATGGAAACACCATATATTTT.

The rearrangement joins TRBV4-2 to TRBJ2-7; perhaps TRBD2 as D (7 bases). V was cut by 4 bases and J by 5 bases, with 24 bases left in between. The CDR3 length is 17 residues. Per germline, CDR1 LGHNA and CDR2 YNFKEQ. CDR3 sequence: CASSPALKGGGGDEQYF. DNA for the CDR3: TGTGCCAGCAGCCCAGCCTTAAAGGGAGGGGGAGGGGACGAGCAGTACTTC.

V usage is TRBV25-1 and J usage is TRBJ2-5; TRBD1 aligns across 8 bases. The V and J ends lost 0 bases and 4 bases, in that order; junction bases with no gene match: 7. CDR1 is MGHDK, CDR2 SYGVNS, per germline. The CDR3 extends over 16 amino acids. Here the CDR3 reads CASSEYIQGAGETQYF. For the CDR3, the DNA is TGTGCCAGCAGTGAATATATTCAGGGGGCGGGAGAGACCCAGTACTTC.

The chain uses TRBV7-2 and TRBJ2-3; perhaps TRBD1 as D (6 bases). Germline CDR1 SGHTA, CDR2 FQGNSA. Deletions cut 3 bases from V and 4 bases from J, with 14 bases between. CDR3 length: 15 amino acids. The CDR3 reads CASSFHTGIPDTQYF. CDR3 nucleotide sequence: TGTGCCAGCAGCTTTCACACAGGGATCCCAGATACGCAGTATTTT.

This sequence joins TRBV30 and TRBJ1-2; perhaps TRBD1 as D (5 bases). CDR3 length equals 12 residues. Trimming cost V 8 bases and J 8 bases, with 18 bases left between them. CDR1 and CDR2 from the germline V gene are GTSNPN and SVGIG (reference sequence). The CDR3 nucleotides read TGTGCCACGAGGCAGGGACTTACCGGCTACACCTTC. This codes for CATRQGLTGYTF.

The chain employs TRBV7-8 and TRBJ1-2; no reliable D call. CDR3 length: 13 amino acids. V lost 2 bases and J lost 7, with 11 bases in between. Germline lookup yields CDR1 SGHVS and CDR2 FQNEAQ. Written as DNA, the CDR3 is TGTGCCAGCAGCTTAACAGTTCGTGGTGGCTACACCTTC. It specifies CASSLTVRGGYTF.

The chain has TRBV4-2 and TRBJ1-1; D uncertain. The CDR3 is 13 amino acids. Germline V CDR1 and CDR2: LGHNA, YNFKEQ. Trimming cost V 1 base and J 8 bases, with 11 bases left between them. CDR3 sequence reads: CASSQAFRSEAFF. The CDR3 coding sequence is TGTGCCAGCAGCCAAGCCTTCAGATCAGAAGCTTTCTTT.

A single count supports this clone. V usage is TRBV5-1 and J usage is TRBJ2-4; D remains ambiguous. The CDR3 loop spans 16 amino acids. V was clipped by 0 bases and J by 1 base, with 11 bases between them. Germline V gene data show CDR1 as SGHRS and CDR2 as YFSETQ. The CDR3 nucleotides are TGCGCCAGCAGCTTGGGCGGTACGGCGGCCAAAAACATTCAGTACTTC. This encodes CASSLGGTAAKNIQYF.

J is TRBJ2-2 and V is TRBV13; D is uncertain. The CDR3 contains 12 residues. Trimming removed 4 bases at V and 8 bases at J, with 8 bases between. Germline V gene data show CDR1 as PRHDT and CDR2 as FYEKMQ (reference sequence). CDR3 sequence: CASSSKRGELFF. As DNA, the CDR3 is TGTGCCAGCAGCTCCAAACGGGGGGAGCTGTTTTTT.

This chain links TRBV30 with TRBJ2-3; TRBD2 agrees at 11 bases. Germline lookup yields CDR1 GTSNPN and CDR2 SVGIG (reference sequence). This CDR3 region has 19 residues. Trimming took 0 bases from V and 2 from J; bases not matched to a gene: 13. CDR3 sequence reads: CAWSVRGSGGAQNTDTQYF. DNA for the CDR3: TGTGCCTGGAGTGTACGGGGTAGCGGGGGGGCGCAGAACACAGATACGCAGTATTTT.

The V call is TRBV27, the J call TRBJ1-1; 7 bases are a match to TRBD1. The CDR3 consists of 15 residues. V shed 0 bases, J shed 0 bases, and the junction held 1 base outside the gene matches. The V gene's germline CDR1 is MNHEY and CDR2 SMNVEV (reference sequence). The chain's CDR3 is CASSLSDRLNTEAFF. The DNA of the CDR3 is TGTGCCAGCAGTTTATCGGACAGGCTGAACACTGAAGCTTTCTTT.

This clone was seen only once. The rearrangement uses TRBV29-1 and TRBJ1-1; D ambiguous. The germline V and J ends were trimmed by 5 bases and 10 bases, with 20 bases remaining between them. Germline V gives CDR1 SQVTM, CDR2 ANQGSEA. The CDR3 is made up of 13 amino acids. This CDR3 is CSVKLGPALGAFF. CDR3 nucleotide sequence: TGCAGCGTTAAACTTGGGCCCGCGCTGGGAGCTTTCTTT.

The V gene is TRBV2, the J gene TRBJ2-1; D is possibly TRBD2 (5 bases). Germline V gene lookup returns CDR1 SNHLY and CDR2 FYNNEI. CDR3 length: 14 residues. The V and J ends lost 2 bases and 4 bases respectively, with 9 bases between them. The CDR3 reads CASSERTHYNEQFF. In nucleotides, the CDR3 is TGTGCCAGCAGTGAAAGGACTCATTACAATGAGCAGTTCTTC. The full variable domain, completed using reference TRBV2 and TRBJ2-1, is EPEVTQTPSHQVTQMGQEVILRCVPISNHLYFYWYRQILGQKVEFLVSFYNNEISEKSEIFDDQFSVERPDGSNFTLKIRSTKLEDSAMYFCASSERTHYNEQFFGPGTRLTVL.

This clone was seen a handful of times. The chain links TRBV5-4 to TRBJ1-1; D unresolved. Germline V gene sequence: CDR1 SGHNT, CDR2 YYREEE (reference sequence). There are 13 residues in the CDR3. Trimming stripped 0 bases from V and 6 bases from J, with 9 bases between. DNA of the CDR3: TGTGCCAGCAGCTTGGACTTGGCGGCTGAAGCTTTCTTT. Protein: CASSLDLAAEAFF.

CDR3 DNA sequence: TGTGCCTGGAACAGAGATAGCTCCTACAATGAGCAGTTCTTC. This encodes CAWNRDSSYNEQFF. The chain joins TRBV30 to TRBJ2-1; D not resolved. V was cut by 4 bases and J by 0 bases, with 10 bases left in between. The CDR3 has 14 residues. Germline assignment: CDR1 GTSNPN and CDR2 SVGIG (reference sequence).

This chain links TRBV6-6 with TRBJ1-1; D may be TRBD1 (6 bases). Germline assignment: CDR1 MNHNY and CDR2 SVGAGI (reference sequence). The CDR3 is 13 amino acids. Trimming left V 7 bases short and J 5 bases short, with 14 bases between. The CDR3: CASTDRFGTEAFF. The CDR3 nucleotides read TGTGCCAGCACCGACAGGTTCGGGACTGAAGCTTTCTTT.

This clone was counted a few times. The CDR3 reads CASSHRGGYTF. CDR3 bases: TGTGCCAGCAGCCACAGGGGTGGCTACACCTTC. This chain uses TRBV28 with TRBJ1-2; TRBD1 matches 7 bases. V dropped 6 bases and J dropped 7; count of bases not matched to a gene: 2. From germline, CDR1 is MDHEN and CDR2 SYDVKM. This CDR3 contains 11 residues.

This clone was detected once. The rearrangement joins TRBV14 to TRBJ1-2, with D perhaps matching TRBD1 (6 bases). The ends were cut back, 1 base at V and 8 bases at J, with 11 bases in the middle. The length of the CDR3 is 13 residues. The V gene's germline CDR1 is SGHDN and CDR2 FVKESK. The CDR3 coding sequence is TGTGCCAGCAGCCAAGTAGCTACAGGGGGCTACACCTTC. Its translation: CASSQVATGGYTF.

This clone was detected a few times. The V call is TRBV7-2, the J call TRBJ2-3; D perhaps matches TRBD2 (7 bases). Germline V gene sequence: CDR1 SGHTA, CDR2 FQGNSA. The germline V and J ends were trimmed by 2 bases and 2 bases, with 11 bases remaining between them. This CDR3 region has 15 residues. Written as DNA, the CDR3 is TGTGCCAGCAGCTTATACGGGGGGCACACAGATACGCAGTATTTT. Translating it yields CASSLYGGHTDTQYF.

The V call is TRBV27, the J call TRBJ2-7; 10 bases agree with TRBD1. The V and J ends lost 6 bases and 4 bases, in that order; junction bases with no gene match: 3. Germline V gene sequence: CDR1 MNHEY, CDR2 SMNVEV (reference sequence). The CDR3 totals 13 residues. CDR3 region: CASRGTGVYEQYF. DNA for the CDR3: TGTGCCAGCAGAGGGACAGGGGTGTACGAGCAGTACTTC.

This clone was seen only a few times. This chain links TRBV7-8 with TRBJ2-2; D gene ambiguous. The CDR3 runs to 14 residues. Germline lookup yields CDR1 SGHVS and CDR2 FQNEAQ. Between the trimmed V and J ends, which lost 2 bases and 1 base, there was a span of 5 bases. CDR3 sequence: CASSLNRNTGELFF. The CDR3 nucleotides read TGTGCCAGCAGCTTAAACAGGAACACCGGGGAGCTGTTTTTT.

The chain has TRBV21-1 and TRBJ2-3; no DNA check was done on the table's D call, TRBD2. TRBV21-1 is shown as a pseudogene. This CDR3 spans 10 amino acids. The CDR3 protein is CASSSYTQYF. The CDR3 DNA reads TGTGCCAGCAGCTCCTATACGCAGTATTTT.

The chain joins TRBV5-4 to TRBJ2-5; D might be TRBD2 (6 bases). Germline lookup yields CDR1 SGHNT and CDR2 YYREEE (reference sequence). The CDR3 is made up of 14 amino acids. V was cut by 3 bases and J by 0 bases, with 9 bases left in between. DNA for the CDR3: TGTGCCAGCAGCTGGAAGCGGGACCAAGAGACCCAGTACTTC. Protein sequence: CASSWKRDQETQYF.